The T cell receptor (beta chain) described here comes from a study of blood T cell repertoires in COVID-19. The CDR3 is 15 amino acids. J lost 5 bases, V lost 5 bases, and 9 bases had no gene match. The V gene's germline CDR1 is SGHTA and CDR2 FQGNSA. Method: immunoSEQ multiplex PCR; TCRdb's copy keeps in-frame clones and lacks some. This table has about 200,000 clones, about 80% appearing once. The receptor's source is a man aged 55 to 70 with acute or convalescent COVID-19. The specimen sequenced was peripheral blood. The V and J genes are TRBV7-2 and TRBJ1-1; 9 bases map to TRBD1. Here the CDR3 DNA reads TGTGCCAGCAGCGGCCGGGACAGGGAGGGAACTGAAGCTTTCTTT. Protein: CASSGRDREGTEAFF.